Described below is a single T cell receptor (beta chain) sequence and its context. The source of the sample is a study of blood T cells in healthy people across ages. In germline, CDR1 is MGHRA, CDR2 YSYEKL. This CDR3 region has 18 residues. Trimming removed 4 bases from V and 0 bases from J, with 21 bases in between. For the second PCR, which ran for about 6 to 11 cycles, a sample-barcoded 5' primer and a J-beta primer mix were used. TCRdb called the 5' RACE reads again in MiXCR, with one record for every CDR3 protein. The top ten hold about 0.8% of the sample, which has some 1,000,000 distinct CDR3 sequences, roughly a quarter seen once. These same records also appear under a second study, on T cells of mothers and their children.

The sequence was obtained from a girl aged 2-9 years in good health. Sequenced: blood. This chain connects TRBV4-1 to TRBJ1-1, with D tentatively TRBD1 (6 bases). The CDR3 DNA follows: TGCGCCAGCAGCCGACCCGGGACACCCTTCGCGGTGAACACTGAAGCTTTCTTT. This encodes CASSRPGTPFAVNTEAFF.